This T cell receptor (beta chain) was sequenced during a study of CD8+ T cells in alopecia areata. Trimming left V 1 base short and J 5 bases short, with 12 bases between. This CDR3 is built from 14 residues. CDR1 is GTSNPN, CDR2 SVGIG, per germline (reference sequence). Isolated RNA was reverse transcribed into cDNA used as the sequencing template. Assay: immunoSEQ multiplex PCR; the TCRdb copy retains only in-frame clones and omits some. The data hold roughly 200,000 clones, with around 56% observed a single time. Specified treatment: oral pan-JAK inhibitor, 5-10 mg twice daily. The source of this sequence is a human donor with alopecia areata. The chain uses TRBV30 and TRBJ1-5, with D unclear. The sequencing here drew on CD4+ T cells sorted from blood, taken at week 4, from a patient treated with tofacitinib. CDR3 in amino acids: CAWSDERGHQPQHF. The CDR3 nucleotides read TGTGCCTGGAGTGACGAACGGGGTCATCAGCCCCAGCATTTT.